This TCR beta chain was sequenced for a study of CD8 T cells in ankylosing spondylitis (dated by TCRdb to the late 2010s). In terms of the full investigation: To find TCR variants linked to disease, the study profiled T cell receptor beta repertoires in ankylosing spondylitis patients and healthy donors. The whole study cohort included about a hundred healthy donors and under 30 ankylosing spondylitis patients. Peripheral blood samples were taken, and synovial fluid was additionally collected from ankylosing spondylitis patients. What the research found in general, with its limitations: A TCR beta motif of fewer than 10 highly homologous amino acid variants appeared characteristic of blood from ankylosing spondylitis patients. The disease-linked clones had a CD8+ phenotype and were found at relatively low frequencies in peripheral blood. According to the report, matched synovial fluid samples from ankylosing spondylitis patients were significantly enriched for the disease-linked clones. Some TCR beta motif variants had previously been reported in synovial fluid and blood of reactive arthritis patients, which suggested common disease-initiation mechanisms.

Synovial fluid samples were paired with blood samples taken from the same ankylosing spondylitis patients. Reading the germline V gene gives CDR1 SGHTA and CDR2 FQGNSA. Deletion took 6 bases off V and 2 bases off J, with a span of 12 bases between the germline ends. The CDR3 holds 14 amino acids from the cysteine to the phenylalanine. Left in the record is the CDR3 DNA by itself, 42 bases read in frame from the first base. Details on this clonotype: The antigen it binds to is not known. The input lacks base qualities; no much larger clone sits a single base away.

Sequenced using an Illumina HiSeq 2500. Quantitative 5'-RACE with molecular barcodes was used to prepare TCR beta libraries. The study's own analysis went as follows. A new computational method, built on a probabilistic model of VDJ rearrangement, was used to identify disease-linked TCR variants. Clones were called with MiXCR by TCRdb after fastp trimmed the public reads at Q25, and only in-frame beta chains were retained. Every CDR3 protein is listed once, alongside the most common genes and DNA of its rows. TCRdb's processing, not the study's, gives the V and J calls here. The sample has 100,000 or so distinct CDR3 sequences on record, less than 25% of them singletons. Clones ranked in the top ten supply roughly an eighth of the sample.

The specimen sequenced was synovial fluid, either unsorted or a sorted T cell fraction (not recorded which). The origin of this receptor is a male donor with ankylosing spondylitis. The chain couples TRBV7-2 to TRBJ2-3; tentative D gene TRBD2, with 5 bases matching. The sequenced DNA: TGTGCCAGCAGTCTTACTAGAGACACAGATACGCAGTATTTT. Its protein is CASSLTRDTDTQYF.